These 14 T cell receptor beta chains were sequenced from one sample in a study of OX40 agonist ivuxolimab in advanced cancers. Profiling relied on immunoSEQ multiplex PCR, and the TCRdb table lists in-frame clones only, not all of them. The sample carries approximately 51,000 clones, around 73% recorded once. Sequenced material: CD4+ or CD8+ T cells sorted from blood, taken in a trial of the OX40 agonist ivuxolimab. These receptors originate from an adult with an advanced solid tumor such as melanoma, head and neck, liver or kidney cancer.

The CDR3 region has the DNA TGTGCCAGCAGCTCCCTCCGGGAGGGCCGAGAGACCCAGTACTTC. It specifies CASSSLREGRETQYF. The chain combines TRBV11-2 with TRBJ2-5, with 8 bases that match TRBD2. The V segment lost 4 bases and the J segment 4 bases; nucleotides outside the gene matches: 8. Germline values: CDR1 SGHAT, CDR2 FQNNGV. The CDR3 sequence is 15 residues long.

This chain connects TRBV5-1 to TRBJ2-1; no clear D. Germline lookup yields CDR1 SGHRS and CDR2 YFSETQ. V lost 4 bases, J lost 0 bases, and 11 bases lay in between. This CDR3 has 15 amino acids. The CDR3 bases are TGCGCCAGCAGCAGTACTTCCAACTCCTACAATGAGCAGTTCTTC. Amino acids: CASSSTSNSYNEQFF.

This chain links TRBV19 with TRBJ1-1; the D gene is possibly TRBD1 (5 bases). V lost 5 bases and J 1 base, leaving 11 bases between the germline ends. CDR1 is LNHDA, CDR2 SQIVND, per germline (reference sequence). The CDR3 is 14 residues long. The CDR3 coding sequence is TGTGCCAGTAGTGGGGGTTGGGGGAACACTGAAGCTTTCTTT. It specifies CASSGGWGNTEAFF.

The gene calls are TRBV5-1 and TRBJ2-1, with 7 nucleotides matching TRBD2. The length of the CDR3 is 12 residues. Germline-derived CDR1 and CDR2 are SGHRS and YFSETQ. The junction had 2 bases not matched to a gene; V was cut back by 2 bases and J by 9 bases. The CDR3 loop is CASSLAGIEQFF. The CDR3, as DNA: TGCGCCAGCAGCTTAGCGGGGATTGAGCAGTTCTTC.

This chain joins TRBV10-2 and TRBJ2-7, with a tentative D call TRBD2 (5 bases). V was trimmed by 4 bases and J by 5 bases, leaving 12 bases between them. The length of the CDR3 is 13 residues. Germline loops: CDR1 WSHSY, CDR2 SAAADI. CDR3 sequence: CASSVTSGNEQYF. The CDR3 coding sequence is TGCGCCAGCAGTGTCACTAGTGGGAACGAGCAGTACTTC.

V and J are TRBV5-1 and TRBJ1-2, with 9 positions matching TRBD1. V trimming: 4 bases; J trimming: 4 bases; junction bases outside the gene matches: 5. CDR3 length equals 14 residues. Germline values: CDR1 SGHRS, CDR2 YFSETQ. The CDR3 coding sequence is TGCGCCAGCAGCCCCGGGACAGGGCCCTATGGCTACACCTTC. Its protein product is CASSPGTGPYGYTF.

The chain joins TRBV28 to TRBJ2-5; D tentatively fits TRBD1 or TRBD2 (6 bases each). The germline V gene has CDR1 MDHEN and CDR2 SYDVKM. Trimming removed 8 bases from V and 2 bases from J, with 12 bases in between. The CDR3 has 13 amino acids. CDR3 sequence reads: CASHVGGQETQYF. CDR3 nucleotides: TGTGCCAGCCACGTAGGGGGGCAAGAGACCCAGTACTTC.

The chain has TRBV7-9 and TRBJ1-1; D not resolved. Germline V gene lookup returns CDR1 SEHNR and CDR2 FQNEAQ (reference sequence). This CDR3 comprises 13 residues. Trimming shortened V by 3 bases and J by 0 bases, and 5 bases separated the two germline ends. CDR3 residues: CASSFELNTEAFF. The CDR3 nucleotides are TGTGCCAGCAGCTTCGAGCTGAACACTGAAGCTTTCTTT.

The chain is built from TRBV5-1 and TRBJ2-5, with D possibly TRBD2 on 5 matching bases. In germline, CDR1 is SGHRS, CDR2 YFSETQ. V shed 4 bases and J shed 3 bases, with 10 bases lying between them. The CDR3 is made up of 13 amino acids. CDR3 in amino acids: CASSMEREETQYF. CDR3 nucleotide sequence: TGCGCCAGCAGCATGGAGAGGGAAGAGACCCAGTACTTC.

The chain links TRBV4-1 to TRBJ2-5, with 8 bases aligning to TRBD2. CDR1 is MGHRA and CDR2 is YSYEKL in the germline V gene. Trimming took 1 base from V and 4 from J; bases not matched to a gene: 5. The CDR3 runs 15 residues. CDR3 bases: TGCGCCAGCAGCCAAGGGACTAGCTGGGGAGAGACCCAGTACTTC. Encoded protein: CASSQGTSWGETQYF.

This chain connects TRBV9 to TRBJ1-3; D gene unclear. V dropped 4 bases and J dropped 5 bases, with 7 bases sitting between them. Per germline, CDR1 SGDLS and CDR2 YYNGEE. CDR3 length: 12 residues. The CDR3 is CASSPLRNTIYF. The CDR3 DNA sequence: TGTGCCAGCAGCCCCTTGAGAAACACCATATATTTT.

The chain is built from TRBV7-8 and TRBJ2-1; 12 nucleotides match TRBD1. J lost 9 bases, V lost 6 bases, and 9 bases had no gene match. The CDR3 is 15 residues long. Per the germline V gene, CDR1 is SGHVS and CDR2 is FQNEAQ. The CDR3 spells CASRNQGTGGSEQFF. The CDR3 DNA follows: TGTGCCAGCAGGAACCAAGGGACAGGGGGCAGTGAGCAGTTCTTC.

This rearrangement joins TRBV10-3 to TRBJ1-4; D gene uncertain. The CDR3 has 16 amino acids. The germline V gene encodes CDR1 ENHRY and CDR2 SYGVKD. Trimming took off 4 bases at V and 0 bases at J, with 12 bases between the two ends. The CDR3 reads CAISGELVATNEKLFF. CDR3 in DNA: TGTGCCATCAGTGGGGAGCTGGTGGCAACTAATGAAAAACTGTTTTTT.

The chain has TRBV5-4 and TRBJ2-5; 12 bases are shared with TRBD2. The V and J ends lost 5 bases and 5 bases, in that order; junction bases with no gene match: 7. The CDR3 covers 15 residues. The germline gives CDR1 SGHNT, CDR2 YYREEE (reference sequence). The chain's CDR3 is CASRPRTSGTETQYF. CDR3 bases: TGTGCCAGCAGACCAAGGACTAGCGGGACCGAGACCCAGTACTTC. The full variable domain, in which reference TRBV5-4 and TRBJ2-5 provide the parts outside the CDR3, is ETGVTQSPTHLIKTRGQQVTLRCSSQSGHNTVSWYQQALGQGPQFIFQYYREEENGRGNFPPRFSGLQFPNYSSELNVNALELDDSALYLCASRPRTSGTETQYFGPGTRLLVL.